This TCR beta chain comes out of a study of T cell responses to AZD1222 COVID-19 vaccine. Germline V lookup: CDR1 SGHTA, CDR2 FQGNSA. The CDR3 runs 16 residues. J lost 8 bases, V lost 5 bases, and 12 bases had no gene match. The study, taken as a whole, reports: Without day 14 samples, only post-peak T cell repertoires were studied. With dominance at 160-218 and 743-854, vaccine-associated CD4 TCRs spanned spike. Spike-specific TCR breadth and depth went up after people got two AZD1222 doses. Females made up more of the donors, who were largely white British, and clonal diversity may have come out too low.

The data were produced by immunoSEQ multiplex PCR, yet TCRdb's version contains in-frame clones alone and is incomplete. The profile shows over 100,000 clones, 90% to 95% of them singletons. Points on this clone: What it binds is not known.

V is TRBV7-2 and J is TRBJ1-3; 10 bases align to TRBD1. This specimen was peripheral blood, taken on day 0 of AZD1222 vaccination. This clonotype was obtained from an adult in good health. The CDR3 DNA is TGTGCCAGCAGCCCCGGAGGACAGGGGGTTTCACACACCATATATTTT. This sequence encodes CASSPGGQGVSHTIYF.